This T cell receptor beta chain was captured in a study of cytomegalovirus exposure and HLA in healthy donors. Findings and caveats of the study: In vitro work confirmed that a few CMV-associated chains recognize CMV antigens.

Produced via immunoSEQ multiplex PCR; TCRdb's table is partial and in-frame only. The sample shows around 400,000 clones, roughly 85% of them seen only once. The germline V gene has CDR1 SGHNT and CDR2 YYREEE (reference sequence). The CDR3 has 14 residues. V lost 2 bases and J lost 4, with 13 bases in between. About this clone: The antigen remains unidentified.

The sequence was obtained from a woman between 18 and 29 years old in good health and CMV-seronegative. The chain uses TRBV5-4 and TRBJ2-7; weak D call: TRBD2 (6 bases). Sequenced: PBMCs. CDR3 residues: CASSLRGRPYEQYF. Here the CDR3 DNA reads TGTGCCAGCAGCTTACGGGGGAGGCCTTACGAGCAGTACTTC.